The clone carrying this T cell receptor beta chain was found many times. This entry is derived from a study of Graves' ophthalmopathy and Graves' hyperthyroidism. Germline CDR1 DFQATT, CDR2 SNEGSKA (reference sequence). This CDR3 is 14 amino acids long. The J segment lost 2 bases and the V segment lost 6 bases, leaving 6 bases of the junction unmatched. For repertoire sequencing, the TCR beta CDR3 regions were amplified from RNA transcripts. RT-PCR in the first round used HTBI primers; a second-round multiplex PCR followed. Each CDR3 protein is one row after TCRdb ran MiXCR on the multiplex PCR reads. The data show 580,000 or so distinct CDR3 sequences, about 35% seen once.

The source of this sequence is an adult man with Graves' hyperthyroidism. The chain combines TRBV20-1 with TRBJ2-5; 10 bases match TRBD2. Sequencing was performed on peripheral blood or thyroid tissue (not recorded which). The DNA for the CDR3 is TGCAGTGCAAATCTAGCGGGGGTACAAGAGACCCAGTACTTC. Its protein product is CSANLAGVQETQYF.